The rows below give T cell receptor beta chains drawn from one sample of a study of shared clonotypes between healthy human individuals. The data were produced by immunoSEQ multiplex PCR, yet TCRdb's version contains in-frame clones alone and is incomplete. In the table there are some 2 million clones, around 96% of which are singletons. The material sequenced was naive CD8+ T cells sorted from blood. The source is a young man in good health. Each CDR3 is given with its conserved first and last residue. The D gene is left open where the match is weak. The size entry is marked missing in some rows and otherwise reads once, few, many or a size class.

clone size	CDR3 length	D gene	V gene	J gene	CDR3 DNA	CDR3 protein
NA	14	TRBD1	TRBV5-4	TRBJ2-1	TGTGCCAGCACCCCCGGGACAGGGGCATATGAGCAGTTCTTC	CASTPGTGAYEQFF
once	13	NA	TRBV7-9	TRBJ2-5	TGTGCCAGCAGCTTCGGTGGTTGGGAGACCCAGTACTTC	CASSFGGWETQYF
NA	15	NA	TRBV6-5	TRBJ1-5	TGTGCCAGCAGTTACGACCGGGACGGCCCCAGCCCCCAGCATTTT	CASSYDRDGPSPQHF
NA	14	NA	TRBV6-6	TRBJ2-5	TGTGCCAGCAGTGTCCGCGGGGTCGGGGAGACCCAGTACTTC	CASSVRGVGETQYF
NA	15	NA	TRBV12-5	TRBJ1-1	TGTGCTAGTGGTTTGTTCCCAGGGGTGAACACTGAAGCTTTCTTT	CASGLFPGVNTEAFF
NA	15	NA	TRBV19	TRBJ1-2	TGTGCCAGTAGTATCGGTATTTTGGGGGCGAATGGCTACACCTTC	CASSIGILGANGYTF
NA	13	NA	TRBV6-5	TRBJ2-7	TGTGCCAGCTCCGCACAGGACTGGGGAGAGCAGTACTTC	CASSAQDWGEQYF
NA	14	TRBD2	TRBV30	TRBJ2-7	TGTGCCTGGAGTGTACTTGGGCCGGGGGGCGAGCAGTACTTC	CAWSVLGPGGEQYF
NA	14	NA	TRBV11-2	TRBJ2-7	TGTGCCAGCAGCCCGGCAAGGTTCCTTGACGAGCAGTACTTC	CASSPARFLDEQYF
once	12	NA	TRBV5-6	TRBJ2-1	TGTGCCAGCAGCTTGTTTTCTGGTGAGCAGTTCTTC	CASSLFSGEQFF
NA	18	NA	TRBV7-9	TRBJ2-3	TGTGCCAGCAGCTTAACTCGCATCGCCGACAGAGGGGCAGATACGCAGTATTTT	CASSLTRIADRGADTQYF
NA	14	TRBD2	TRBV2	TRBJ2-2	TGTGCCAGCACCCCGGGGGGGTCGGACGGGGAGCTGTTTTTT	CASTPGGSDGELFF
NA	14	NA	TRBV6-5	TRBJ2-3	TGTGCCAGCAGCCTAAATAGTCAGACAGATACGCAGTATTTT	CASSLNSQTDTQYF
NA	16	TRBD2	TRBV27	TRBJ2-7	TGTGCCAGCAGTCCCTTTTTTACTAGCGGGACCTACGAGCAGTACTTC	CASSPFFTSGTYEQYF
NA	14	NA	TRBV5-6	TRBJ1-1	TGTGCCAGCAGTTCCCCCGGTTGGGACACTGAAGCTTTCTTT	CASSSPGWDTEAFF
NA	16	NA	TRBV4-3	TRBJ2-1	TGCGCCAGCAGCCAAGGGCGGAGCCTAGTAAACAATGAGCAGTTCTTC	CASSQGRSLVNNEQFF
NA	16	NA	TRBV10-1	TRBJ2-2	TGCGCCAGCAGTGACCCAACGGGAGCCCCCACCGGGGAGCTGTTTTTT	CASSDPTGAPTGELFF
NA	15	TRBD2	TRBV7-6	TRBJ2-3	TGTGCCAGCAGCTTAGCACTAGCGGGCACAGATACGCAGTATTTT	CASSLALAGTDTQYF
NA	13	NA	TRBV29-1	TRBJ1-2	TGCAGCGTCGCCCCGGACAGCCGCTATGGCTACACCTTC	CSVAPDSRYGYTF
NA	16	TRBD2	TRBV7-8	TRBJ2-1	TGTGCCAGCAGCTTAGCGGGCGGGAGGTCCTACAATGAGCAGTTCTTC	CASSLAGGRSYNEQFF
few	13	NA	TRBV27	TRBJ2-2	TGTGCCAGCAGTCCAATCCGGGCCGGGGAGCTGTTTTTT	CASSPIRAGELFF
NA	13	NA	TRBV7-2	TRBJ2-7	TGTGCCAGCAGGTCCGACAGGACCTACGAGCAGTACTTC	CASRSDRTYEQYF
NA	15	NA	TRBV6-5	TRBJ2-4	TGTGCCAGCAGTGCAGGGCTTCTTGCCAAAAACATTCAGTACTTC	CASSAGLLAKNIQYF
NA	15	NA	TRBV6-6	TRBJ2-7	TGTGCCAGCAGTTACTCGGCCGGGTTCTCCTACGAGCAGTACTTC	CASSYSAGFSYEQYF
once	15	NA	TRBV6-6	TRBJ2-3	TGTGCCAGCAGCCTCCAAGGGGGGCCAATAGATACGCAGTATTTT	CASSLQGGPIDTQYF
NA	16	TRBD1	TRBV14	TRBJ2-7	TGTGCCAGCAGCCAACTCCCGAGCAGGGGGCCCTACGAGCAGTACTTC	CASSQLPSRGPYEQYF
NA	14	NA	TRBV11-2	TRBJ2-5	TGTGCCAGCAGCTTAGTGGGGGGGGCAGAGACCCAGTACTTC	CASSLVGGAETQYF
NA	16	NA	TRBV4-3	TRBJ2-2	TGCGCCAGCAGCCAAGAGTTGGCAGAGGGCACCGGGGAGCTGTTTTTT	CASSQELAEGTGELFF
NA	14	NA	TRBV6-5	TRBJ2-7	TGTGCCAGCAGTTACTCGACCGAGGGGCCGGAGCAGTACTTC	CASSYSTEGPEQYF
NA	15	NA	TRBV6-5	TRBJ1-3	TGTGCCAGCAGTTACTCGGGTAGCTCTGGAAACACCATATATTTT	CASSYSGSSGNTIYF
NA	14	TRBD2	TRBV5-1	TRBJ2-1	TGCGCCAGCAGCTTCAGCGGGGGGGCCTATGAGCAGTTCTTC	CASSFSGGAYEQFF
NA	14	NA	TRBV7-2	TRBJ2-3	TGTGCCAGCAGCTTGGGACGGGTCACAGATACGCAGTATTTT	CASSLGRVTDTQYF
NA	15	NA	TRBV7-9	TRBJ2-7	TGTGCCAGCAGCTTAGGCCTGGGTGAGTTCTACGAGCAGTACTTC	CASSLGLGEFYEQYF
NA	11	NA	TRBV1	TRBJ2-7	TGCACCAGCAGCCAAGACCAATGCCTACTCTTC	CTSSQDQCLLF
NA	15	TRBD1	TRBV5-1	TRBJ2-7	TGCGCCAGCAGCTTGGGGGACAGGGAAGGCGACGAGCAGTACTTC	CASSLGDREGDEQYF
NA	15	NA	TRBV19	TRBJ1-1	TGTGCCAGTAGTAAACTCTGGCCTTCCAACACTGAAGCTTTCTTT	CASSKLWPSNTEAFF
NA	15	NA	TRBV9	TRBJ2-1	TGTGCCAGCAGCTTCTCGGGAGAATCCTACAATGAGCAGTTCTTC	CASSFSGESYNEQFF
NA	18	TRBD2	TRBV27	TRBJ2-2	TGTGCCAGCAGTACACACCGTGAGACTAGCGTTTACACCGGGGAGCTGTTTTTT	CASSTHRETSVYTGELFF
NA	14	NA	TRBV28	TRBJ2-3	TGTGCCAGCAGTTTGAGGGGTTGGACAGATACGCAGTATTTT	CASSLRGWTDTQYF
NA	13	NA	TRBV9	TRBJ2-5	TGTGCCAGCAGCTTTCCAGGGGAAGAGACCCAGTACTTC	CASSFPGEETQYF
NA	14	NA	TRBV27	TRBJ2-7	TGTGCCAGCAGTTTCGCGAGCGGCTCCTACGAGCAGTACTTC	CASSFASGSYEQYF
NA	15	NA	TRBV6-5	TRBJ1-6	TGTGCCAGCAGAACCGACATCTCCTATAATTCACCCCTCCACTTT	CASRTDISYNSPLHF
NA	13	NA	TRBV7-9	TRBJ2-2	TGTGCCAGCACCGACTGGAGGAACGGGGAGCTGTTTTTT	CASTDWRNGELFF
NA	13	NA	TRBV27	TRBJ1-1	TGTGCCAGCAGTTACGGACAAAACACTGAAGCTTTCTTT	CASSYGQNTEAFF
NA	17	NA	TRBV6-1	TRBJ1-4	TGTGCCAGCAGTGAAGTCGACGGGGCTGCAACTAATGAAAAACTGTTTTTT	CASSEVDGAATNEKLFF